Following are 14 T cell receptor beta chains from one sample sequenced in a study of blood T cell repertoires in COVID-19. Sequencing used immunoSEQ multiplex PCR; TCRdb keeps in-frame clones, though not all of them. The table records a few hundred thousand clones, roughly 86% of them present only once. Specimen: peripheral blood. All receptors derive from a woman aged 25-40 years with acute or convalescent COVID-19.

This rearrangement joins TRBV7-8 to TRBJ2-3, with 7 bases lining up with TRBD2. Germline V gene sequence: CDR1 SGHVS, CDR2 FQNEAQ. J gave up 0 bases and V 5 bases, and 29 bases lay outside the gene matches. The CDR3 has 23 residues. The CDR3 spells CASSPLGHLWGEGGSSSTDTQYF. In DNA, the CDR3 is TGTGCCAGCAGCCCCCTTGGACACCTATGGGGGGAGGGTGGGTCTTCAAGCACAGATACGCAGTATTTT. Supplemented by reference TRBV7-8 and TRBJ2-3, the full variable domain reads GAGVSQSPRYKVAKRGQDVALRCDPISGHVSLFWYQQALGQGPEFLTYFQNEAQLDKSGLPSDRFFAERPEGSVSTLKIQRTQQEDSAVYLCASSPLGHLWGEGGSSSTDTQYFGPGTRLTVL.

The genes are TRBV7-8 and TRBJ1-4; 7 positions agree with TRBD1. The CDR3 length is 14 residues. Germline CDR1 reads SGHVS; CDR2 reads FQNEAQ. V was clipped by 2 bases and J by 6 bases; unmatched bases: 3. This CDR3 is CASSLLRGDEKLFF. As DNA, the CDR3 is TGTGCCAGCAGCTTACTCAGGGGGGATGAAAAACTGTTTTTT.

The sample holds a few counts of this clone. The gene calls are TRBV18 and TRBJ2-7, with 7 bases lining up with TRBD1. The germline V gene encodes CDR1 KGHSH and CDR2 LQKENI. The V and J ends lost 3 bases and 0 bases, in that order; junction bases with no gene match: 2. The CDR3 runs 14 residues. CDR3 residues: CASSPGTVSYEQYF. CDR3 sequence (DNA): TGTGCCAGCTCACCCGGGACAGTCTCCTACGAGCAGTACTTC.

The chain employs TRBV5-1 and TRBJ2-1, with TRBD2 matching 14 bases. The CDR3 consists of 18 residues. Germline CDR1 and CDR2: SGHRS and YFSETQ. Trimming took 4 bases from V and 7 from J; bases not matched to a gene: 13. As DNA, the CDR3 is TGCGCCAGCAGCCAACCGGGACTAGCGGGAGTAGGTGGGAATGAGCAGTTCTTC. The encoded protein is CASSQPGLAGVGGNEQFF.

The chain carries TRBV5-1 and TRBJ1-2, with a weak D call TRBD1 (5 bases). V dropped 4 bases and J dropped 4 bases, with 11 bases sitting between them. In germline, CDR1 is SGHRS, CDR2 YFSETQ. The length of the CDR3 is 13 residues. This CDR3 reads CASSPRESYGYTF. The CDR3 DNA sequence: TGCGCCAGCAGCCCCAGGGAAAGCTATGGCTACACCTTC.

The count of this clone is one. CDR3 DNA: TGTGCCATCAGTGAGTCGGGGGGGGCAGGGGATCAGCCCCAGCATTTT. It codes for CAISESGGAGDQPQHF. This chain joins TRBV10-3 and TRBJ1-5; tentative D call: TRBD1 (6 bases). V dropped 0 bases and J dropped 5 bases, with 14 bases sitting between them. Germline lookup yields CDR1 ENHRY and CDR2 SYGVKD. The CDR3 length is 16 residues.

The chain links TRBV11-3 to TRBJ2-1, with 16 nucleotides matching TRBD2. Germline assignment: CDR1 SGHNT and CDR2 YENEEA. CDR3 size: 16 residues. V lost 1 base to trimming and J lost 8 bases; unmatched junction nucleotides: 2. The chain's CDR3 is CASSLVGTSGRDEQFF. CDR3 nucleotide sequence: TGTGCCAGCAGCTTAGTCGGGACTAGCGGGAGGGATGAGCAGTTCTTC.

The CDR3 loop reads CASLNTGTSATDTQYF. The CDR3 nucleotides are TGTGCCAGCCTCAATACCGGGACTAGCGCTACAGATACGCAGTATTTT. The chain combines TRBV7-2 with TRBJ2-3, with 10 positions matching TRBD2. This CDR3 contains 16 residues. Trimming removed 8 bases from V and 3 bases from J; junction bases left unmatched: 11. Germline V gene lookup returns CDR1 SGHTA and CDR2 FQGNSA. Combining the CDR3 with reference TRBV7-2 and TRBJ2-3 gives the whole variable domain GAGVSQSPSNKVTEKGKDVELRCDPISGHTALYWYRQSLGQGLEFLIYFQGNSAPDKSGLPSDRFSAERTGGSVSTLTIQRTQQEDSAVYLCASLNTGTSATDTQYFGPGTRLTVL.

The V gene is TRBV4-1, the J gene TRBJ1-1; 9 bases map to TRBD1. This CDR3 contains 16 residues. Per germline, CDR1 MGHRA and CDR2 YSYEKL. With 2 bases clipped from V and 4 bases from J, the junction kept 8 bases outside the gene matches. Here the CDR3 DNA reads TGCGCCAGCAGCCAATTAACAGGGGGCGCGTTCACTGAAGCTTTCTTT. Protein: CASSQLTGGAFTEAFF.

This clone appeared once. The chain couples TRBV6-1 to TRBJ2-7; 7 nucleotides match TRBD2. This CDR3 has 14 amino acids. With 3 bases clipped from V and 6 bases from J, the junction kept 8 bases outside the gene matches. Per germline, CDR1 MNHNS and CDR2 SASEGT. The CDR3 DNA follows: TGTGCCAGCAGTGATATCGCGGGAGTCGGCGAGCAGTACTTC. Amino acid sequence: CASSDIAGVGEQYF.

The rearrangement joins TRBV19 to TRBJ2-2; possibly TRBD2 for D (6 bases). Germline lookup yields CDR1 LNHDA and CDR2 SQIVND (reference sequence). The CDR3 loop spans 17 amino acids. The V and J ends lost 3 bases and 1 base respectively, with 15 bases between them. The CDR3 DNA sequence: TGTGCCAGTAGTATCCCCCTCCTAGCGCTGAACACCGGGGAGCTGTTTTTT. Protein: CASSIPLLALNTGELFF. The whole variable domain, remainder taken from reference TRBV19 and TRBJ2-2, is DGGITQSPKYLFRKEGQNVTLSCEQNLNHDAMYWYRQDPGQGLRLIYYSQIVNDFQKGDIAEGYSVSREKKESFPLTVTSAQKNPTAFYLCASSIPLLALNTGELFFGEGSRLTVL.

V usage is TRBV11-3 and J usage is TRBJ2-1, with 13 bases fitting TRBD2. The CDR3 extends over 17 amino acids. J gave up 1 base and V 3 bases, and 3 bases lay outside the gene matches. CDR1 is SGHNT and CDR2 is YENEEA in the germline V gene. CDR3 coding DNA: TGTGCCAGCAGCTTTGGGACTAGCGGGAATTCCTACAATGAGCAGTTCTTC. Translation gives CASSFGTSGNSYNEQFF.

The chain links TRBV29-1 to TRBJ2-5; the D is unclear. Germline CDR1 is SQVTM and CDR2 is ANQGSEA. The length of the CDR3 is 13 residues. V dropped 3 bases and J dropped 5 bases, with 13 bases sitting between them. The CDR3 spells CSVDVLRAETQYF. Written as DNA, the CDR3 is TGCAGCGTTGATGTCCTACGAGCGGAGACCCAGTACTTC.

The J gene is TRBJ2-7, the V gene TRBV19, with D tentatively TRBD2 (6 bases). The germline gives CDR1 LNHDA, CDR2 SQIVND (reference sequence). Trimming took off 0 bases at V and 0 bases at J, with 15 bases between the two ends. The CDR3 runs 17 residues. The CDR3 region is CASSIERSRGFSYEQYF. CDR3 DNA sequence: TGTGCCAGTAGTATAGAAAGGTCGCGGGGATTCTCCTACGAGCAGTACTTC.